Following are 26 T cell receptor beta chains from one sample sequenced in a study of beta chain features in type 1 diabetes listed by TCRdb under 2018. No cognate antigen is known for these TCRs. Findings and caveats that apply to the study as a whole: A moderate but significant shortening of TCRB CDR3 length was observed in type 1 diabetes patients in all four CD4+ subsets.

Libraries came from the immunoSEQ multiplex PCR assay. The High Capacity cDNA Reverse Transcription Kit was used to reverse transcribe all of the isolated RNA, meaning that expressed TCRB transcripts were what got sequenced. TCRdb mirrors the immuneACCESS table, restricted to in-frame sequences. Some clones are absent from its copies; in checked studies, under half trace to an unresolved V gene, and the reason for the others is unknown. The sample table shows approximately 150,000 clones, and about 13% are seen once. Of the sample, roughly 1.3% is held by the ten largest clones. Sequenced: central memory CD4+ T cells from blood. Receptor source: a man in his late teens or twenties with type 1 diabetes.

The V call is TRBV7-2, the J call TRBJ1-5, with 7 bases fitting TRBD1. V lost 5 bases, J lost 4 bases, and 2 bases stayed unmatched. The CDR3 sequence is 13 residues long. Germline V gives CDR1 SGHTA, CDR2 FQGNSA. The CDR3 DNA is TGTGCCAGCAGCGCGGGACAGAATCAGCCCCAGCATTTT. Protein product: CASSAGQNQPQHF.

In this sample, this clone turned up a few times. J is TRBJ2-7 and V is TRBV6-1; D uncertain. Germline assignment: CDR1 MNHNS and CDR2 SASEGT. Trimming shortened V by 2 bases and J by 2 bases, and 4 bases separated the two germline ends. The CDR3 has 12 residues. Here the CDR3 reads CASSEPPYEQYF. CDR3 DNA sequence: TGTGCCAGCAGTGAACCCCCCTACGAGCAGTACTTC.

This clone was counted between two and nine times. V is TRBV7-6 and J is TRBJ2-1; tentative D call: TRBD1 (5 bases). V shed 5 bases and J shed 0 bases, with 5 bases lying between them. The germline V gene encodes CDR1 SGHVS and CDR2 FNYEAQ. The CDR3 contains 13 residues. This CDR3 is CASSDSSYNEQFF. In DNA form, the CDR3 reads TGTGCCAGCAGCGACAGCTCCTACAATGAGCAGTTCTTC. The entire variable domain, with the rest obtained from reference TRBV7-6 and TRBJ2-1, is as follows: GAGVSQSPRYKVTKRGQDVALRCDPISGHVSLYWYRQALGQGPEFLTYFNYEAQQDKSGLPNDRFSAERPEGSISTLTIQRTEQRDSAMYRCASSDSSYNEQFFGPGTRLTVL.

This chain connects TRBV25-1 to TRBJ2-4; 8 bases map to TRBD2. This CDR3 has 15 residues. V shed 2 bases and J 7 bases; nucleotides not matched to a gene: 7. The germline gives CDR1 MGHDK, CDR2 SYGVNS. The CDR3 DNA reads TGTGCCAGCAGTGAAGGGACTAGTAGCAGGAACATTCAGTACTTC. This sequence encodes CASSEGTSSRNIQYF.

J is TRBJ2-1 and V is TRBV5-1, with a tentative D call TRBD2 (5 bases). CDR1 SGHRS and CDR2 YFSETQ come from the germline V gene. The CDR3 has 16 residues. V lost 0 bases, J lost 7 bases, and 17 bases lay in between. The CDR3 sequence is CASSLVNYGRRNEQFF. The CDR3 DNA is TGCGCCAGCAGCTTGGTAAATTACGGCCGGAGGAATGAGCAGTTCTTC.

This clone was seen a handful of times. This chain connects TRBV7-2 to TRBJ1-2; the D gene is possibly TRBD1 (5 bases). CDR1 is SGHTA, CDR2 FQGNSA, per germline. V lost 1 base to trimming and J lost 2 bases, with 8 bases between them. The CDR3 extends over 14 amino acids. CDR3 DNA: TGTGCCAGCAGCTTAGGTGCAGGGAACTATGGCTACACCTTC. It specifies CASSLGAGNYGYTF.

V usage is TRBV28 and J usage is TRBJ1-4; 10 bases are a match to TRBD1. CDR1 and CDR2 (germline): MDHEN, SYDVKM. The CDR3 is 16 amino acids. J lost 6 bases, V lost 3 bases, and 7 bases had no gene match. CDR3 region: CASSFAAGTGDEKLFF. CDR3 in DNA: TGTGCCAGCAGTTTCGCCGCCGGGACAGGGGATGAAAAACTGTTTTTT.

The rearrangement joins TRBV18 to TRBJ2-5; D gene uncertain. This CDR3 is built from 13 residues. Germline V gives CDR1 KGHSH, CDR2 LQKENI. Trimming left V 7 bases short and J 0 bases short, with 9 bases between. The CDR3 is CASLTGNQETQYF. CDR3 in DNA: TGTGCCAGCTTAACGGGTAACCAAGAGACCCAGTACTTC. The full variable domain, with the rest looked up from reference TRBV18 and TRBJ2-5, is NAGVMQNPRHLVRRRGQEARLRCSPMKGHSHVYWYRQLPEEGLKFMVYLQKENIIDESGMPKERFSAEFPKEGPSILRIQQVVRGDSAAYFCASLTGNQETQYFGPGTRLLVL.

The chain is built from TRBV5-4 and TRBJ2-1, with D possibly being TRBD2 (6 bases). The CDR3 totals 13 residues. Trimming took 1 base from V and 12 from J, leaving 14 bases between them. CDR1 is SGHNT, CDR2 YYREEE, per germline (reference sequence). The CDR3 spells CASSLIADNLQFF. DNA for the CDR3: TGTGCCAGCAGCTTGATAGCGGACAACTTGCAGTTCTTC. Full variable domain (rest looked up from reference TRBV5-4 and TRBJ2-1): ETGVTQSPTHLIKTRGQQVTLRCSSQSGHNTVSWYQQALGQGPQFIFQYYREEENGRGNFPPRFSGLQFPNYSSELNVNALELDDSALYLCASSLIADNLQFFGPGTRLTVL.

This clone was detected only a few times. An end of the junction differs from the germline gene, which may be a read error. The chain uses TRBV6-1 and TRBJ2-3; D uncertain. Germline CDR1 and CDR2: MNHNS and SASEGT. The CDR3 runs 14 residues. CDR3 amino acids: CAISESQSTDTQYF. The DNA for the CDR3 is TGTGCCATCAGTGAGTCGCAAAGCACAGATACGCAGTATTTT.

This clone has more than one count but fewer than ten. The chain couples TRBV10-3 to TRBJ1-1, with D uncertain. Germline CDR1 is ENHRY and CDR2 is SYGVKD. Between the trimmed V and J ends, which lost 2 bases and 4 bases, there was a span of 11 bases. This CDR3 has 14 amino acids. CDR3 nucleotides: TGTGCCATCAGTGAGAATTCCGGGGTCACTGAAGCTTTCTTT. It translates to CAISENSGVTEAFF.

The genes are TRBV6-5 and TRBJ1-4, with D unclear. The CDR3 is 14 residues long. Germline V gene sequence: CDR1 MNHEY, CDR2 SVGAGI. The V gene lost 2 bases and the J gene lost 7 bases, with 11 bases spanning the gap. The DNA for the CDR3 is TGTGCCAGCAGTTACGAGGGAGGGCGTGAAAAACTGTTTTTT. Its protein is CASSYEGGREKLFF.

The chain joins TRBV28 to TRBJ2-1; 8 nucleotides align to TRBD1. Trimming took 5 bases from V and 4 from J; bases not matched to a gene: 7. CDR3 length equals 15 residues. Germline CDR1 reads MDHEN; CDR2 reads SYDVKM. CDR3 protein: CASSLPGQEYNEQFF. In nucleotides, the CDR3 is TGTGCCAGCAGTCTCCCGGGACAGGAGTACAATGAGCAGTTCTTC.

The DNA for the CDR3 is TGTGCCAGCAGTGAGGGCGATTCACCCCTCCACTTT. Amino acids: CASSEGDSPLHF. The chain joins TRBV2 to TRBJ1-6, with D uncertain. Per the germline V gene, CDR1 is SNHLY and CDR2 is FYNNEI. This CDR3 region has 12 residues. Trimming cost V 3 bases and J 8 bases, with 5 bases left between them.

About this clone itself: Distinct nucleotide sequences in the sample also encode this CDR3. The V call is TRBV29-1, the J call TRBJ2-1; 10 bases are a match to TRBD1. Germline V gene data show CDR1 as SQVTM and CDR2 as ANQGSEA. The CDR3 is 13 amino acids. Germline trimming cut 6 bases from V and 2 bases from J; bases unmatched to any gene: 1. CDR3 bases: TGCAGCGTGGGACAGGGGCCCTACAATGAGCAGTTCTTC. Encoded protein: CSVGQGPYNEQFF.

This clone has more than one count but fewer than ten. The genes are TRBV29-1 and TRBJ1-1; TRBD1 matches at 9 bases. Germline V gene sequence: CDR1 SQVTM, CDR2 ANQGSEA. This CDR3 has 12 residues. V trimming: 4 bases; J trimming: 7 bases; junction bases outside the gene matches: 4. CDR3 coding DNA: TGCAGCGTTGGGGGGACAGGGATTGAAGCTTTCTTT. As protein: CSVGGTGIEAFF.

This clone was counted only a few times. The chain is built from TRBV30 and TRBJ2-7, with D perhaps matching TRBD1 (5 bases). Looked up from germline, CDR1 is GTSNPN and CDR2 is SVGIG (reference sequence). Trimming took off 3 bases at V and 0 bases at J, with 12 bases between the two ends. This CDR3 has 14 residues. The CDR3 DNA sequence: TGTGCCTGGAGCTGGGGCGTGGGCTCCTACGAGCAGTACTTC. Translation: CAWSWGVGSYEQYF.

This clone was observed a few times. The chain employs TRBV28 and TRBJ2-1, with unresolved D. Germline V gives CDR1 MDHEN, CDR2 SYDVKM. V was shortened by 3 bases and J by 7 bases, with 13 bases between the two germline ends. This CDR3 comprises 14 residues. The CDR3 DNA reads as TGTGCCAGCAGTTTCAGCCACGACTTAAATGAGCAGTTCTTC. Its translation: CASSFSHDLNEQFF.

In this sample, this clone turned up many times. The chain is built from TRBV28 and TRBJ2-3; TRBD1 agrees at 7 bases. Germline assignment: CDR1 MDHEN and CDR2 SYDVKM. The CDR3 sequence is 14 residues long. The V segment lost 5 bases and the J segment 0 bases; nucleotides outside the gene matches: 2. Here the CDR3 reads CASSIRGSTDTQYF. The DNA of the CDR3 is TGTGCCAGCAGTATCAGGGGGAGCACAGATACGCAGTATTTT.

This clone was counted between two and nine times. The chain employs TRBV11-2 and TRBJ2-7; unclear D gene. Germline CDR1 is SGHAT and CDR2 is FQNNGV. There are 14 residues in the CDR3. V lost 1 base to trimming and J lost 0 bases, with 7 bases between them. The CDR3 loop reads CASSLGSVSYEQYF. Written as DNA, the CDR3 is TGTGCCAGCAGCTTAGGTTCAGTCTCCTACGAGCAGTACTTC. The full variable domain, its missing parts supplied by reference TRBV11-2 and TRBJ2-7, is EAGVAQSPRYKIIEKRQSVAFWCNPISGHATLYWYQQILGQGPKLLIQFQNNGVVDDSQLPKDRFSAERLKGVDSTLKIQPAKLEDSAVYLCASSLGSVSYEQYFGPGTRLTVT.

This clone showed up just a few times. This chain uses TRBV6-5 with TRBJ2-6; D uncertain. Germline V gene lookup returns CDR1 MNHEY and CDR2 SVGAGI. The CDR3 consists of 14 residues. The ends were cut back, 6 bases at V and 4 bases at J, with 10 bases in the middle. CDR3 region: CASSSLSGANVLTF. The CDR3 DNA sequence: TGTGCCAGCAGCTCTTTATCCGGGGCCAACGTCCTGACTTTC.

Of note for this clone: A junction end diverges from the germline sequence, so it may reflect a read error. The chain employs TRBV11-3 and TRBJ1-2; unclear D gene. Germline lookup yields CDR1 SGHNT and CDR2 YENEEA. The CDR3 length is 13 residues. CDR3 coding DNA: TGTGCCAGCAGCATAGACAAGTTCTATGGCTACACCTTC. Its protein product is CASSIDKFYGYTF. The whole variable domain, filled in from reference TRBV11-3 and TRBJ1-2, reads EAGVVQSPRYKIIEKKQPVAFWCNPISGHNTLYWYLQNLGQGPELLIRYENEEAVDDSQLPKDRFSAERLKGVDSTLKIQPAELGDSAVYLCASSIDKFYGYTFGSGTRLTVV.

This chain joins TRBV10-3 and TRBJ1-4; unclear D gene. From germline, CDR1 is ENHRY and CDR2 SYGVKD. This CDR3 region has 12 residues. V was pared by 3 bases and J by 13 bases, with 12 bases between. The CDR3 loop reads CAISDVGNGLFF. Written as DNA, the CDR3 is TGTGCCATCAGTGATGTAGGGAATGGACTGTTTTTT.

The J gene is TRBJ2-7, the V gene TRBV5-1, with a weak D call TRBD2 (5 bases). Between the trimmed V and J ends, which lost 0 bases and 2 bases, there was a span of 9 bases. Germline V gives CDR1 SGHRS, CDR2 YFSETQ. The CDR3 is 14 residues long. CDR3 loop: CASSLDGEAYEQYF. CDR3 DNA: TGCGCCAGCAGCTTGGACGGGGAAGCCTACGAGCAGTACTTC.

This chain uses TRBV7-2 with TRBJ2-1, with 10 bases lining up with TRBD2. Per germline, CDR1 SGHTA and CDR2 FQGNSA. The V segment lost 5 bases and the J segment 9 bases; nucleotides outside the gene matches: 7. The CDR3 has 14 amino acids. The CDR3 DNA is TGTGCCAGCAGCCAAGCGGGGGGGCACCGTGAGCAGTTCTTC. Protein: CASSQAGGHREQFF. The variable domain in full, completed from reference TRBV7-2 and TRBJ2-1, reads GAGVSQSPSNKVTEKGKDVELRCDPISGHTALYWYRQSLGQGLEFLIYFQGNSAPDKSGLPSDRFSAERTGGSVSTLTIQRTQQEDSAVYLCASSQAGGHREQFFGPGTRLTVL.

This clone was picked up a small number of times. The chain uses TRBV14 and TRBJ2-7; the D gene is possibly TRBD2 (6 bases). This CDR3 contains 12 residues. From germline, CDR1 is SGHDN and CDR2 FVKESK. Trimming took 5 bases from V and 9 from J, leaving 14 bases between them. CDR3 coding DNA: TGTGCCAGCAGCACATCTAGCGATGCGCAGTACTTC. Translating it yields CASSTSSDAQYF.